These 7 T cell receptor beta chains were sequenced from one sample in a study of blood T cells in healthy people across ages. Then a second PCR, running about 6 to 12 cycles, was carried out with a sample-barcoded 5' primer and a J-beta primer mix. MiXCR, run by TCRdb on the 5' RACE reads, gives a single entry per CDR3 protein. The sample holds 660,000 or so distinct CDR3 sequences, roughly 58% seen once. Input material: blood. These receptor sequences come from a man in his sixties in good health.

The V gene is TRBV20-1, the J gene TRBJ2-3; perhaps TRBD2 as D (5 bases). The germline V gene has CDR1 DFQATT and CDR2 SNEGSKA (reference sequence). The CDR3 has 14 amino acids. The V and J ends lost 1 base and 5 bases respectively, with 13 bases between them. CDR3 nucleotide sequence: TGCAGTGCTAGAGGCGGCGGTGGGAGAGATACGCAGTATTTT. Encoded protein: CSARGGGGRDTQYF.

In nucleotides, the CDR3 is TGTGCCAGCAGGGCCCCCGGGACTAGCGGGGGAAGGGCCTACAATGAGCAGTACTTC. Its protein is CASRAPGTSGGRAYNEQYF. This sequence joins TRBV2 and TRBJ2-1; 14 nucleotides match TRBD2. Judging by the DNA end, TRBJ2-7 fits better; the J call may be wrong. The CDR3 runs to 19 residues. Germline assignment: CDR1 SNHLY and CDR2 FYNNEI.

V gene TRBV18 combines with J gene TRBJ1-1; D not certain. Trimming removed 5 bases from V and 5 bases from J, with 12 bases in between. Germline assignment: CDR1 KGHSH and CDR2 LQKENI. The CDR3 length is 13 residues. Here the CDR3 DNA reads TGTGCCAGCTCAGAGGGTATAGGAACTGAAGCTTTCTTT. Amino acid sequence: CASSEGIGTEAFF. The full variable domain, with the rest looked up from reference TRBV18 and TRBJ1-1, is NAGVMQNPRHLVRRRGQEARLRCSPMKGHSHVYWYRQLPEEGLKFMVYLQKENIIDESGMPKERFSAEFPKEGPSILRIQQVVRGDSAAYFCASSEGIGTEAFFGQGTRLTVV.

CDR3 loop: CASSYSRDEQFF. The CDR3 coding sequence is TGTGCCAGCAGTTACTCGCGGGATGAGCAGTTCTTC. The V and J genes are TRBV6-5 and TRBJ2-1; D is possibly TRBD2 (5 bases). In germline, CDR1 is MNHEY, CDR2 SVGAGI. V was pared by 0 bases and J by 8 bases, with 5 bases between. The CDR3 runs 12 residues.

This chain joins TRBV4-1 and TRBJ2-5; D may correspond to TRBD1 or TRBD2 (5 bases each). Germline V gene sequence: CDR1 MGHRA, CDR2 YSYEKL. The CDR3 covers 15 residues. V lost 1 base, J lost 0 bases, and 9 bases lay in between. The CDR3 coding sequence is TGCGCCAGCAGCCAAGCCGGGACGAACCAAGAGACCCAGTACTTC. This gives the protein CASSQAGTNQETQYF.

The chain combines TRBV29-1 with TRBJ2-1; a possible D gene is TRBD1 (6 bases). From germline, CDR1 is SQVTM and CDR2 ANQGSEA. The CDR3 has 13 residues. With 7 bases removed from V and 0 bases from J, the gap between germline ends came to 10 bases. This chain's CDR3 is CSGRQDSYNEQFF. Here the CDR3 DNA reads TGCAGCGGGAGACAGGACTCCTACAATGAGCAGTTCTTC.

V and J are TRBV3-1 and TRBJ2-3, with 7 bases matching TRBD2. In germline, CDR1 is LGHDT, CDR2 YNNKEL (reference sequence). This CDR3 has 16 amino acids. V was clipped by 0 bases and J by 2 bases; unmatched bases: 5. CDR3 in DNA: TGTGCCAGCAGCCAAGATCCTGGGACTACCACAGATACGCAGTATTTT. It codes for CASSQDPGTTTDTQYF.